These T cell receptor beta chains were read from a single sample in a study of blood T cell repertoires in COVID-19. Method: immunoSEQ multiplex PCR; TCRdb's copy keeps in-frame clones and lacks some. The sample consists of 150,000 to 180,000 clones, around 79% of them appearing once. The sequenced material came from peripheral blood. The receptors shown here come from an older man with acute or convalescent COVID-19. The CDR3 runs from the conserved cysteine through the conserved F or W. Fields, in order: CDR3 DNA, CDR3 protein, clone size, V gene, D gene, J gene, CDR3 length. The D gene is left open where the match is weak. The size entry is marked missing in some rows and otherwise reads once, few, many or a size class.

CDR3nt: TGCGCCAGCAGTGTAGCGGGGGGGCGCTTTAATGAGCAGTTCTTC
CDR3aa: CASSVAGGRFNEQFF
abundance: .
v_gene: TRBV10-2
d_gene: TRBD2
j_gene: TRBJ2-1
len: 15

CDR3nt: TGTGCCAGCAGTGCCTGGGCCTCACTCACTGGAAACACCATATATTTT
CDR3aa: CASSAWASLTGNTIYF
abundance: few
v_gene: TRBV6-1
d_gene: .
j_gene: TRBJ1-3
len: 16

CDR3nt: TGTGCCAGCAGCCAAGTTTTTCCGGGCTCTGGAAACACCATATATTTT
CDR3aa: CASSQVFPGSGNTIYF
abundance: few
v_gene: TRBV14
d_gene: .
j_gene: TRBJ1-3
len: 16

CDR3nt: TGTGCCACCAGCAGAGGCGGCCAGCGGGGCTACACCTTC
CDR3aa: CATSRGGQRGYTF
abundance: .
v_gene: TRBV15
d_gene: .
j_gene: TRBJ1-2
len: 13

CDR3nt: TGTGCCAGCAGTGACCTATACTCGACAGGGACCACTGAAGCTTTCTTT
CDR3aa: CASSDLYSTGTTEAFF
abundance: .
v_gene: TRBV2
d_gene: TRBD1
j_gene: TRBJ1-1
len: 16

CDR3nt: TGTGCCAGCAGCTTGACAAATGCAGATACGCAGTATTTT
CDR3aa: CASSLTNADTQYF
abundance: .
v_gene: TRBV5-4
d_gene: .
j_gene: TRBJ2-3
len: 13

CDR3nt: TGTGCCAGCAGTGAACAGGGCGTAGATACGCAGTATTTT
CDR3aa: CASSEQGVDTQYF
abundance: .
v_gene: TRBV6-4
d_gene: .
j_gene: TRBJ2-3
len: 13

CDR3nt: TGCGCCAGCAGCTTTGACCCAACCGGGACAGTCTACGAGCAGTACTTC
CDR3aa: CASSFDPTGTVYEQYF
abundance: .
v_gene: TRBV5-1
d_gene: TRBD1
j_gene: TRBJ2-7
len: 16

CDR3nt: TGTGCCAGCAGTGAAGAGGAGGGCCTGCAGTTCACCGGGGAGCTGTTTTTT
CDR3aa: CASSEEEGLQFTGELFF
abundance: .
v_gene: TRBV6-1
d_gene: .
j_gene: TRBJ2-2
len: 17

CDR3nt: TGTGCCAGTCGAAGAGCGGGGGGGCCCACAGATACGCAGTATTTT
CDR3aa: CASRRAGGPTDTQYF
abundance: .
v_gene: TRBV19
d_gene: TRBD2
j_gene: TRBJ2-3
len: 15

CDR3nt: TGTGCCAGCAGCCAACGGGGGGAAAAACTGTTTTTT
CDR3aa: CASSQRGEKLFF
abundance: .
v_gene: TRBV3-1/TRBV3-2
d_gene: .
j_gene: TRBJ1-4
len: 12

CDR3nt: TGTGCCAGCAGTTACCTTTTGCCAGCGGGGGGCGGAGAGCAGTACTTC
CDR3aa: CASSYLLPAGGGEQYF
abundance: .
v_gene: TRBV6-2/TRBV6-3
d_gene: TRBD2
j_gene: TRBJ2-7
len: 16

CDR3nt: TGCGCCAGCAGCCCCCGGGAGGCAGCTCTAACACTGAAGACTTATGGCTACACCTTC
CDR3aa: CASSPREAALTLKTYGYTF
abundance: .
v_gene: TRBV5-1
d_gene: .
j_gene: TRBJ1-2
len: 19

CDR3nt: TGTGCCAGCAGCTTAGCGGTTCTAGCGGATTACACAGATACGCAGTATTTT
CDR3aa: CASSLAVLADYTDTQYF
abundance: .
v_gene: TRBV11-3
d_gene: TRBD2
j_gene: TRBJ2-3
len: 17